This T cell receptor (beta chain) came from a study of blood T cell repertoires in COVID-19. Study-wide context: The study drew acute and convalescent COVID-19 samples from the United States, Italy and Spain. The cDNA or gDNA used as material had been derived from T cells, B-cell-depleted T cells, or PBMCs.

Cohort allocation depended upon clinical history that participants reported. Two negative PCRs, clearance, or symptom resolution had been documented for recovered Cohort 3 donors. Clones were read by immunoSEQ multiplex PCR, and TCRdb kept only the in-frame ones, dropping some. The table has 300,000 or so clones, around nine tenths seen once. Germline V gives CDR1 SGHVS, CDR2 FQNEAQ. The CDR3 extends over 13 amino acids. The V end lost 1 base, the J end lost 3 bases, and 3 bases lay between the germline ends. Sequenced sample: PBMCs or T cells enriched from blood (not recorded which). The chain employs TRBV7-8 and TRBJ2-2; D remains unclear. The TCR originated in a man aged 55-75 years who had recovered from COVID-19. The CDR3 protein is CASSLVDTGELFF. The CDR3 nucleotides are TGTGCCAGCAGCTTAGTCGACACCGGGGAGCTGTTTTTT.